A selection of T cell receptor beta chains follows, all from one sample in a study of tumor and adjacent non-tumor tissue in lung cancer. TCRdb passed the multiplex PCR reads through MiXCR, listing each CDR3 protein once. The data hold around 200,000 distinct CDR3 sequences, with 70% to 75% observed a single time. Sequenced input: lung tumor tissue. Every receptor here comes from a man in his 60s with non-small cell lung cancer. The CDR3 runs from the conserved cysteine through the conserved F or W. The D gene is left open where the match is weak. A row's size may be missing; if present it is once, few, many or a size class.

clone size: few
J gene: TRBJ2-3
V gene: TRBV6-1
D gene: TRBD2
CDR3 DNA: TGTGCCAGCAGCCTGACTAGCGGGGGGGGGGATACGCAGTATTTT
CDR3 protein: CASSLTSGGGDTQYF

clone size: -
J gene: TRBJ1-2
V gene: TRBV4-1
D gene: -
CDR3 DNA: TGCGCCAGCAGCCGGGAGGCCAGCACTTCTAACTATGGCTACACCTTC
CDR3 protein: CASSREASTSNYGYTF

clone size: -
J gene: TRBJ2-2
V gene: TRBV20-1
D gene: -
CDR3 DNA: TGCAGTGCTAGAGCTTCGGGTGGGGGGAGCAGCACTGGGGAGCTGTTTTTT
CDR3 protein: CSARASGGGSSTGELFF

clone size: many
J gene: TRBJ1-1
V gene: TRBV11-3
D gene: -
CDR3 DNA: TGTGCCAGCAGTCAGGCTATGAACACTGAAGCTTTCTTT
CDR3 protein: CASSQAMNTEAFF

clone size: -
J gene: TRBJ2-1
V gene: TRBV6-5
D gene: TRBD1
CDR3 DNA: TGTGCCAGCAGTTATACCGGGACAGGGGTTTACAATGGGCAGTTCTTC
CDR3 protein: CASSYTGTGVYNGQFF

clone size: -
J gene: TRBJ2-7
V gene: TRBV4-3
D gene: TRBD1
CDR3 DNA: TGCGCCAGCAGCCAGAGCCCCGGGACAGGGGTCTCCGTGCAGTACTTC
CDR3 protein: CASSQSPGTGVSVQYF

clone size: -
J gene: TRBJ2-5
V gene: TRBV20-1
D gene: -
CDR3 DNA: TGCAGTGCTAGAGATTGGCGAGGGGACCAAGAGACCCAGTACTTC
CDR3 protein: CSARDWRGDQETQYF

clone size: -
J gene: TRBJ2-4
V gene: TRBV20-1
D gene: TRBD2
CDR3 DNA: TGCAGTGCTAGAGGGACTAGCGGGGGGAAAAACATTCAGTACTTC
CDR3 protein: CSARGTSGGKNIQYF

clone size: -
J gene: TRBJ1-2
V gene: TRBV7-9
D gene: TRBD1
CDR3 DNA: TGTGCCAGCAGCCGCGGACAGGGAGCAGGTGGCTACGCCTTC
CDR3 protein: CASSRGQGAGGYAF

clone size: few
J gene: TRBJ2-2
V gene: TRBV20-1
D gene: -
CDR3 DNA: TGCAGTGCCACTAGAGCCGGCGGAACCTCCACCGGGGATCTGTTTTTT
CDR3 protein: CSATRAGGTSTGDLFF

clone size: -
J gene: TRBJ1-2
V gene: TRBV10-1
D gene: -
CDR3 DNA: TGCGTCAGCAGCCCATCGGGGCAGAACTATGGCTACACCTTC
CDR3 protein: CVSSPSGQNYGYTF

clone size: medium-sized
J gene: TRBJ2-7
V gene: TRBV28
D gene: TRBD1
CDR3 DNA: TGTGCCACTCTCTCTTGGACAGGAAGCTCCTACGAGCAGTACTTC
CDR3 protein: CATLSWTGSSYEQYF

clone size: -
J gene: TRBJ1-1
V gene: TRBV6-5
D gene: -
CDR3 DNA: TGTGCCAGCAGTTACTCTCTAGGGATCACTGAAGCTTTCTTT
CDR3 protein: CASSYSLGITEAFF

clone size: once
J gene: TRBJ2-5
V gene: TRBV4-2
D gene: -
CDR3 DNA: TGTGCCAGCAGCCAATCAGGGATGCACCAAGAGACCCAGTACTTC
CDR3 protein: CASSQSGMHQETQYF

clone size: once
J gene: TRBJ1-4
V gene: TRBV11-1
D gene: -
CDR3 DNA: TGTGCCAGCAGCCGTCGCCAGGAGGCGTCTGAAAAACTATTTTTT
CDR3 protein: CASSRRQEASEKLFF

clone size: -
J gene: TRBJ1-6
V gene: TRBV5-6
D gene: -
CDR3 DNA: TGTTCCAGCAGCTTGTACATAAATTCACCCCTCCACTTT
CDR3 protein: CSSSLYINSPLHF

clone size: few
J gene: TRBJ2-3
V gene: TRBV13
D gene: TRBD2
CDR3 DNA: TGTGCCAGCAGCTTTGGGGGACTAGCGGGTAGATCTAGCACAGATACGCAGTATTTT
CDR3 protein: CASSFGGLAGRSSTDTQYF

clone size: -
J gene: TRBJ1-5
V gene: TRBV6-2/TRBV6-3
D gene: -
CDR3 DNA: TGTGCCAGCAGCCGCCGGAGCAGGGAGCGGCAGCCCCAGCACTTT
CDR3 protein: CASSRRSRERQPQHF

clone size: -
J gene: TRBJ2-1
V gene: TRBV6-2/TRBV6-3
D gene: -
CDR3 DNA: TGTGCTAGCAGTCAGACACCAACTCAGTTCTTC
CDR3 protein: CASSQTPTQFF

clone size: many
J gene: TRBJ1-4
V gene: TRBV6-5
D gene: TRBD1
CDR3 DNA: TGTGCCAGCAGTCCGCGGACCGGGACAGGGAGATTTGAAAAACTGTTTTTT
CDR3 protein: CASSPRTGTGRFEKLFF

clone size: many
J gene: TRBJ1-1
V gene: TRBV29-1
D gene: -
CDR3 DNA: TGCAGCGCCTCCAGGGGCCACGCATCCATGAACACTGAAGCTTTCTTT
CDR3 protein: CSASRGHASMNTEAFF

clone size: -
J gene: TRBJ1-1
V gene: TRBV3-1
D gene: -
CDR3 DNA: TGTGCCAGCAGCCAAGCCTCCTGGGTTGAAGCTTTCTTT
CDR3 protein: CASSQASWVEAFF

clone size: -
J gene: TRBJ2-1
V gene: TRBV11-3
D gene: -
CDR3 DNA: TGTGTCAGCAGCTGTGGCGGGGTTAGCTCCTACAATGAGCAGTTCTTC
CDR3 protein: CVSSCGGVSSYNEQFF

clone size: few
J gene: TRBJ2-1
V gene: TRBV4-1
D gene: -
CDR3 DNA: TGCGCCAGCAGCCAGGATGATACGGGACACAACTCCTACAATGAGCAGTTCTTC
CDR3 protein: CASSQDDTGHNSYNEQFF

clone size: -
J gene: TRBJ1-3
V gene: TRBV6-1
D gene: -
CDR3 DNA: TGTGCCAGCAGTGAAGGTCCAACAGGCACCATATATTTT
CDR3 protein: CASSEGPTGTIYF

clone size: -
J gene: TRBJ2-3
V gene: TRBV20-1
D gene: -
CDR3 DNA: TGCAGTACTAGAGGCGGACAGAAGACAGATACGCAGTATTTT
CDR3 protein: CSTRGGQKTDTQYF

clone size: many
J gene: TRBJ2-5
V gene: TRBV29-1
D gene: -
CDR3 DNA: TGCAGCGTTGCAGCCGGGGAGACCCAGTACTTC
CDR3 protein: CSVAAGETQYF

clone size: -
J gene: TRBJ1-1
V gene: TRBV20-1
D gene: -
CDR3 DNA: TGCAGTGCTATAGGGGGGAACATTGAAGCTTTCTTT
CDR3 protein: CSAIGGNIEAFF

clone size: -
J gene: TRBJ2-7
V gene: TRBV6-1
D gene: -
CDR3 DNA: TGTGCCTGCAGTGCCTACGGGAAGGCCTACGAGCAGTATTTC
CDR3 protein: CACSAYGKAYEQYF

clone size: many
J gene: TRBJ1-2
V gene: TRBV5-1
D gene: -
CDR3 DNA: TGCGCCAGCAAAGGCACTAACTATGGCTACACCTTC
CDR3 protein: CASKGTNYGYTF

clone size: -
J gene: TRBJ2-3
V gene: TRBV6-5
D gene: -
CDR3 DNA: TGTGCCAGCAGTTTGCCGGGCTCATATACGCAGTATTTT
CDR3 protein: CASSLPGSYTQYF

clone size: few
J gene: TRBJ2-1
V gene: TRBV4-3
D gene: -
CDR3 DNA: TGCGCCAGCAGCCAAGAGAGAAGAGGTGAGCAGTTCTTC
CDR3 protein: CASSQERRGEQFF

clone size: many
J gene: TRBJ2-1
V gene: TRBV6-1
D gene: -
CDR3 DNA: TGTGCCAGCAGTTACATAGATGAGCAGTTCTTC
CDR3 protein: CASSYIDEQFF

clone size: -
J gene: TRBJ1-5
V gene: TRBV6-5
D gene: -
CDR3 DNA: TGTGCCAGCAGTAATACAGGGATGGGCAATCAGCCCCAGAATTTT
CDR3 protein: CASSNTGMGNQPQNF

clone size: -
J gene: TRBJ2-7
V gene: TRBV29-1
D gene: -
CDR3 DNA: TGCAGCGGGGGTCAGTCGGGACTCGTATCCTACGAGCAGTACTTC
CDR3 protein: CSGGQSGLVSYEQYF

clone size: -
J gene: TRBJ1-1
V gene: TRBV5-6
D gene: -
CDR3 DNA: TGTGCCAGCAACATTGGACAGCTGAACACTGAAGCTTTCTTT
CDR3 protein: CASNIGQLNTEAFF

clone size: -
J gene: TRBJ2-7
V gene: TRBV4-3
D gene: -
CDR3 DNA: TGCGCCAGCAGCCAAGATGAGGGCCCAGGGGTCCAGCAGTACTTC
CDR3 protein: CASSQDEGPGVQQYF